This TCR beta chain was captured by sequencing in a study of cytomegalovirus exposure and HLA in healthy donors. The V and J ends lost 3 bases and 5 bases, in that order; junction bases with no gene match: 7. The V gene's germline CDR1 is SEHNR and CDR2 FQNEAQ (reference sequence). There are 15 residues in the CDR3. As for this clone: Its antigen is unknown.

Amplification used 60 Vbeta primers and 13 Jbeta primers. TCRdb keeps only in-frame clones here, not all; method: immunoSEQ multiplex PCR. The repertoire includes about 190,000 clones, more than 80% of them detected once, and roughly 2.3% sits in the top ten. Notes on the study in general: Equally common other TCR beta chains were less clonally expanded than HLA-associated ones, a later analysis found. The majority of CMV-associated TCR beta chains were reported as apparently HLA-restricted in a later analysis. In a later analysis, V- and J-gene trimming of beta chains associated with a DCLRE1C missense variant, replicated independently.

The TCR originated in a male donor in good health and CMV-seronegative. The J gene is TRBJ2-5, the V gene TRBV7-9, with TRBD1 matching over 9 bases. Sequenced input: PBMCs. The CDR3 is CASSFRDREGETQYF. The DNA of the CDR3 is TGTGCCAGCAGCTTCCGGGACAGGGAGGGGGAGACCCAGTACTTC.